This note documents a single TCR beta chain sequence. Its specificity is unknown. The record originates from a study of CD8+CD57+ T cells in acquired aplastic anemia. For the study at large: Sorted CD4+ and CD8+ cells yielded roughly 3 ug of DNA on average.

Study outcomes and limitations: CD8+ Simpson's diversity showed no significant patient-control difference. About 29 CD8+ CDR3 sequences occurred in both the patients and the controls.

This CDR3 contains 12 residues. Per the germline V gene, CDR1 is DFQATT and CDR2 is SNEGSKA (reference sequence). The V and J ends lost 3 bases and 6 bases, in that order; junction bases with no gene match: 0. Genomic DNA provided the template from which TCR beta VDJ and CDR3 profiles were obtained. TCRdb recomputed calls from the reads with MiXCR, one row per CDR3 protein. The sample carries about 250,000 distinct CDR3 sequences, about 44% recorded once. Sequencing was done on patients that had shown CD8+CD57+ cell expansion by flow cytometry. Untreated patients provided the blood samples, with no therapy given before sampling.

V usage is TRBV20-1 and J usage is TRBJ1-2; 11 bases fit TRBD1. The sequenced sample was sorted CD4+, CD8+, or CD8+CD57+ T cells (not recorded which) from PBMCs. This sequence originates from a human donor with aplastic anemia. Here the CDR3 reads CSARDRGHGYTF. Here the CDR3 DNA reads TGCAGTGCTAGGGACAGGGGGCATGGCTACACCTTC.